The 6 T cell receptor beta chains presented below share a single source sample, sequenced in a study of T cell responses to AZD1222 COVID-19 vaccine. Libraries were prepared by immunoSEQ multiplex PCR; TCRdb keeps only in-frame clonotypes and omits some of them. The table shows tens of thousands of clones, with around 90% occurring only once. The sample consisted of peripheral blood, taken on day 0 of AZD1222 vaccination. These TCRs come from an adult in good health.

This rearrangement joins TRBV21-1 to TRBJ2-5; the DNA was not used to check the table's D call, TRBD2. TRBV21-1 is reported as a pseudogene. The length of the CDR3 is 15 residues. CDR3: CASSAQLAGEETQYF. The CDR3, as DNA: TGTGCCAGCAGCGCCCAACTAGCGGGGGAAGAGACCCAGTACTTC.

The table lists this clone with a few counts. The V call is TRBV19, the J call TRBJ2-1; D possibly corresponds to TRBD2 (5 bases). The germline V gene encodes CDR1 LNHDA and CDR2 SQIVND (reference sequence). The CDR3 totals 14 residues. V lost 0 bases and J lost 9, with 12 bases in between. Here the CDR3 DNA reads TGTGCCAGTAGTATAGAGGACTTCTCGGGTGAGCAGTTCTTC. Protein: CASSIEDFSGEQFF. The full variable domain, in which reference TRBV19 and TRBJ2-1 provide the parts outside the CDR3, is DGGITQSPKYLFRKEGQNVTLSCEQNLNHDAMYWYRQDPGQGLRLIYYSQIVNDFQKGDIAEGYSVSREKKESFPLTVTSAQKNPTAFYLCASSIEDFSGEQFFGPGTRLTVL.

The V call is TRBV18, the J call TRBJ1-6; unclear D gene. There are 18 residues in the CDR3. Trimming cost V 2 bases and J 0 bases, with 14 bases left between them. Germline lookup yields CDR1 KGHSH and CDR2 LQKENI. The CDR3 region has the DNA TGTGCCAGCTCACCAAACCCACCAGGCGACTCCTATAATTCACCCCTCCACTTT. It codes for CASSPNPPGDSYNSPLHF. Complete variable domain (other parts from reference TRBV18 and TRBJ1-6): NAGVMQNPRHLVRRRGQEARLRCSPMKGHSHVYWYRQLPEEGLKFMVYLQKENIIDESGMPKERFSAEFPKEGPSILRIQQVVRGDSAAYFCASSPNPPGDSYNSPLHFGNGTRLTVT.

The chain joins TRBV6-5 to TRBJ1-2; D is ambiguous. The germline CDR1 and CDR2 sequences are MNHEY and SVGAGI. There are 14 residues in the CDR3. V lost 0 bases and J lost 3, with 8 bases in between. The CDR3 reads CASSYSRRYYGYTF. The CDR3 bases are TGTGCCAGCAGTTACTCTAGACGGTACTATGGCTACACCTTC.

The chain combines TRBV9 with TRBJ2-2; D assignment may be TRBD1 or TRBD2 (6 bases each). CDR1 is SGDLS and CDR2 is YYNGEE in the germline V gene. The CDR3 spans 17 residues. V gave up 0 bases and J gave up 2 bases, with 14 bases separating them. The CDR3 coding sequence is TGTGCCAGCAGCGTAGGTCCTGCCGGGGGCAACACCGGGGAGCTGTTTTTT. It is translated as CASSVGPAGGNTGELFF.

The V gene is TRBV15, the J gene TRBJ2-5; D is unclear. The CDR3 covers 14 residues. Trimming cost V 0 bases and J 4 bases, with 9 bases left between them. CDR1 is LNHNV, CDR2 YYDKDF, per germline (reference sequence). As DNA, the CDR3 is TGTGCCACCAGCAGAGATCTGGCAGTAGAGACCCAGTACTTC. Encoded protein: CATSRDLAVETQYF.